This T cell receptor beta chain came from a study of T cell changes during pregnancy in multiple sclerosis (dated by TCRdb to about 2019). About the full investigation: In women with multiple sclerosis, the researchers looked at how the T cell repertoire shifted as pregnancy progressed.

Regarding this clone: Its target antigen remains unknown. No qualities accompany the bases; no much larger clone lies one base away.

At the junction V is shortened by 11 bases and J by 3 bases; bases outside the gene matches: 12. CDR1 is given as SNHLY and CDR2 as FYNNEI, both from the germline V gene. Its CDR3 holds 14 amino acids, cysteine through phenylalanine. Only the CDR3 DNA is retained, 42 bases long and in frame from the first base. The library was generated by the immunoSEQ multiplex PCR assay. Imported from immuneACCESS, the table was reduced by TCRdb to in-frame sequences with V and J called. These copies leave out some clones; in studies compared against another copy, an unresolved V gene accounts for under half, and the cause of the remainder is not known. This sample has 55,000 to 65,000 clones in its table, and roughly 92% of those were observed once. The top ten constitute roughly 1.4% of the sample.

Here the sequenced sample was peripheral blood, taken in the second trimester of pregnancy. The clonotype originates from a female donor with multiple sclerosis, enrolled in a pregnancy study. This sequence uses TRBV2 and TRBJ1-2; TRBD1 lines up with 7 middle nucleotides. The bases are TGTGCCGGACAACACCCCACAGGGGACTATGGCTACACCTTC. This translates into CAGQHPTGDYGYTF.